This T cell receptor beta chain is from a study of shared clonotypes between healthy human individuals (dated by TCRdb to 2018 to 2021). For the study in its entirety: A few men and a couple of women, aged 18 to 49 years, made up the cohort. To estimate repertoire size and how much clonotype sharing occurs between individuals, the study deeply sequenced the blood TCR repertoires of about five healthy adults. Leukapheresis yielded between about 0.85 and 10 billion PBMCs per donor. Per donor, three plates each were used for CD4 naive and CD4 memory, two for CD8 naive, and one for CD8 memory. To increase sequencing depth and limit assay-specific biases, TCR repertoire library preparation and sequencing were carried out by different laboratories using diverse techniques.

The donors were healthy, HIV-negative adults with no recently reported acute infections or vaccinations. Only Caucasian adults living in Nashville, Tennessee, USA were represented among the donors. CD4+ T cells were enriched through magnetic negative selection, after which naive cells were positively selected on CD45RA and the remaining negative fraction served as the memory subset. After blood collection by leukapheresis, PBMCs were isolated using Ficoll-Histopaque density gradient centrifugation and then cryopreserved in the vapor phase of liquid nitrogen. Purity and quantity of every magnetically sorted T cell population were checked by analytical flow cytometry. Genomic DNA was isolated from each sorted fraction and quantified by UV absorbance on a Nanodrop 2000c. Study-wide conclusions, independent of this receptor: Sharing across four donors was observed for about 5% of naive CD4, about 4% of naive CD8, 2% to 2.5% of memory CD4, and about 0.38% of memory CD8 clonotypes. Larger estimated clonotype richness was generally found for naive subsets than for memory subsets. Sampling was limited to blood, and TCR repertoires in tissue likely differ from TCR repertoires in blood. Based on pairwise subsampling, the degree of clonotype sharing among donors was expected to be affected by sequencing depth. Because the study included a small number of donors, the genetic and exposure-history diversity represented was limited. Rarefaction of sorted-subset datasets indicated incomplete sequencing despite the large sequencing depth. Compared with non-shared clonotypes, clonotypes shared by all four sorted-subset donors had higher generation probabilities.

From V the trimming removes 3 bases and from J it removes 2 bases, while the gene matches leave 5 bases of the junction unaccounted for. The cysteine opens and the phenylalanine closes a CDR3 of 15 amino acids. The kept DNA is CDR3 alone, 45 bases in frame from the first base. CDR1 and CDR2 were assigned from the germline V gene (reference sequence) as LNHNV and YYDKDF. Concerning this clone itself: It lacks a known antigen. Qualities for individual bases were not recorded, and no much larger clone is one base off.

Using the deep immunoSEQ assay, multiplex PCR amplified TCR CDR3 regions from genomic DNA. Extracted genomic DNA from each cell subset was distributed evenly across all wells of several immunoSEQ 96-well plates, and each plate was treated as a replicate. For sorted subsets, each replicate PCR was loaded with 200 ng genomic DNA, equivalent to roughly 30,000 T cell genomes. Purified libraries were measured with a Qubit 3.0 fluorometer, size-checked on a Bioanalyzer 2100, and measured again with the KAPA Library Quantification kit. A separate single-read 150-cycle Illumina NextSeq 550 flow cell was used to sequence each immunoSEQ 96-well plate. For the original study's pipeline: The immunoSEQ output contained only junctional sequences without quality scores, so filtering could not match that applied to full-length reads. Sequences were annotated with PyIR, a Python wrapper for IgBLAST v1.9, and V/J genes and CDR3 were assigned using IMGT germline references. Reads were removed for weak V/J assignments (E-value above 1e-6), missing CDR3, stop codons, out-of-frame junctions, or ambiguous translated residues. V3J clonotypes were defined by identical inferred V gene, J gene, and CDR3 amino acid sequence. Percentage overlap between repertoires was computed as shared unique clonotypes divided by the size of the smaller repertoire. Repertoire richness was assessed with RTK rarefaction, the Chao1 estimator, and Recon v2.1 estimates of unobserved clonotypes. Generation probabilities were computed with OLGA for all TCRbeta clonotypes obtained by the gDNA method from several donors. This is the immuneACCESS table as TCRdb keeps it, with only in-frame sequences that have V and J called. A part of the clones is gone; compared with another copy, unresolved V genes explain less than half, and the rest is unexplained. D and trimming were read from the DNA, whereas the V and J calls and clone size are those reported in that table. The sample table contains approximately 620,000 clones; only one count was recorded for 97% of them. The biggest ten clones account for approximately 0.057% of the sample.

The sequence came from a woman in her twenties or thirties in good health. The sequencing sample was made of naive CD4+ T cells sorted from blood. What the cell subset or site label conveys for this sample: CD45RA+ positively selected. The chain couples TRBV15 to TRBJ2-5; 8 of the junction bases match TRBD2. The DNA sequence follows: TGTGCCACCAGCAGCAGCGGGAGAGGGCAAGAGACCCAGTACTTC. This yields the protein CATSSSGRGQETQYF.